This T cell receptor (beta chain) was found in a study of CD8 T cells in ankylosing spondylitis. Library preparation for TCR beta used quantitative 5'-RACE with molecular barcodes. TCRdb re-called the 5' RACE reads through MiXCR, storing one row per CDR3 protein. Of under 300,000 distinct CDR3 sequences detected, around 9.1% appear once; the ten largest clones hold nearly 7%. Whole-study findings and limits: Certain motif variants had earlier been reported in reactive arthritis synovial fluid and blood. Disease-associated clones were reportedly significantly overrepresented in matched ankylosing spondylitis synovial fluid. What seemed typical of ankylosing spondylitis blood was a TCR beta motif built from roughly eight highly homologous variants.

This clonotype was counted only a few times. Its antigen is not identified. Trimming took off 8 bases at V and 5 bases at J, with 15 bases between the two ends. CDR3 length equals 13 residues. Germline V gene lookup returns CDR1 MNHEY and CDR2 SVGEGT. This chain joins TRBV6-2 or TRBV6-3 and TRBJ2-5, with D perhaps matching TRBD1 or TRBD2 (5 bases each). Input material: blood, either unsorted or a sorted T cell fraction (not recorded which). The source is a male donor with ankylosing spondylitis or in good health (not recorded which). This CDR3 is CASLRDPWETQYF. CDR3 nucleotide sequence: TGTGCCAGCCTACGGGACCCGTGGGAGACCCAGTACTTC.